Listed here are 12 T cell receptor beta chains from one sample, sequenced in a study of blood T cell repertoires in COVID-19. The method was immunoSEQ multiplex PCR; TCRdb's version includes in-frame clones alone and lacks a portion of them. This table holds 40,000 to 45,000 clones, 92% found once. What was sequenced was peripheral blood. The receptors were sampled from a man between 45 and 60 years old with active COVID-19.

The chain joins TRBV28 to TRBJ2-1; 11 positions match TRBD2. Germline lookup yields CDR1 MDHEN and CDR2 SYDVKM. CDR3 length: 16 amino acids. The ends lost 6 bases at V and 3 bases at J; junction bases unmatched: 7. The CDR3, as DNA: TGTGCCAGCAGGGGAAAGGGACTAGCGGACTACAATGAGCAGTTCTTC. As protein: CASRGKGLADYNEQFF.

The chain links TRBV5-1 to TRBJ2-2; D might be TRBD2 (5 bases). Trimming took off 0 bases at V and 0 bases at J, with 9 bases between the two ends. Per the germline V gene, CDR1 is SGHRS and CDR2 is YFSETQ. The CDR3 contains 16 residues. CDR3 sequence reads: CASSLETGTNTGELFF. The CDR3 nucleotides read TGCGCCAGCAGCTTGGAGACGGGGACGAACACCGGGGAGCTGTTTTTT.

The rearrangement links TRBV6-5 to TRBJ2-5, with D perhaps matching TRBD2 (6 bases). The CDR3 runs 15 residues. The V gene lost 2 bases and the J gene lost 7 bases, with 17 bases spanning the gap. CDR1 and CDR2 from the germline V gene are MNHEY and SVGAGI. The CDR3 bases are TGTGCCAGCAGTTACGGTGAGGGAGGTGCCGGGACCCAGTACTTC. Translated: CASSYGEGGAGTQYF.

This sequence joins TRBV6-1 and TRBJ1-6; D perhaps matches TRBD1 (6 bases). Germline CDR1 and CDR2: MNHNS and SASEGT. The CDR3 totals 14 residues. Between the trimmed V and J ends, which lost 3 bases and 9 bases, there was a span of 12 bases. The CDR3 DNA reads TGTGCCAGCAGTGATGCAGGGGCCGGTTCACCCCTCCACTTT. Translation gives CASSDAGAGSPLHF.

The rearrangement uses TRBV28 and TRBJ1-5; D possibly corresponds to TRBD1 (5 bases). There are 15 residues in the CDR3. The germline V gene encodes CDR1 MDHEN and CDR2 SYDVKM. V lost 10 bases and J lost 7, with 23 bases in between. Here the CDR3 DNA reads TGTGCCACCTCGGGGGGGAGAGGTGGAGGACAGCCCCAGCATTTT. This translates into CATSGGRGGGQPQHF.

The J gene is TRBJ2-7, the V gene TRBV19, with 9 bases lining up with TRBD2. CDR1 is LNHDA and CDR2 is SQIVND in the germline V gene (reference sequence). J gave up 2 bases and V 2 bases, and 13 bases lay outside the gene matches. The CDR3 extends over 18 amino acids. In nucleotides, the CDR3 is TGTGCCAGTAGTATACAGGCCTCTAGCGGGACCTACCCCTACGAGCAGTACTTC. The encoded protein is CASSIQASSGTYPYEQYF.

This clone was seen only once. The V and J genes are TRBV6-2 or TRBV6-3 and TRBJ2-7; D is unclear. The CDR3 spans 14 residues. The germline V and J ends were trimmed by 5 bases and 6 bases, with 17 bases remaining between them. CDR1 is MNHEY and CDR2 is SVGEGT in the germline V gene. CDR3 sequence reads: CASSPLSSRSEQYF. DNA of the CDR3: TGTGCCAGCAGTCCACTTTCTAGTCGAAGCGAGCAGTACTTC.

The chain joins TRBV5-1 to TRBJ2-7; TRBD1 matches 7 bases. This CDR3 region has 15 residues. Trimming cost V 5 bases and J 6 bases; bases outside gene matches: 14. Per the germline V gene, CDR1 is SGHRS and CDR2 is YFSETQ. The CDR3 DNA is TGCGCCAGCAGTCGCTCTCTGGGACAGAAAGCCGAGCAGTACTTC. As protein: CASSRSLGQKAEQYF.

This chain links TRBV5-4 with TRBJ2-1, with TRBD2 matching 8 bases. The CDR3 consists of 13 residues. V dropped 4 bases and J dropped 10; count of bases not matched to a gene: 7. The germline gives CDR1 SGHNT, CDR2 YYREEE (reference sequence). The CDR3: CASSRGTSYEQFF. For the CDR3, the DNA is TGTGCCAGCAGCCGCGGGACTAGTTACGAGCAGTTCTTC.

This chain joins TRBV30 and TRBJ1-1; D is ambiguous. V lost 0 bases and J 1 base, leaving 9 bases between the germline ends. Per germline, CDR1 GTSNPN and CDR2 SVGIG (reference sequence). The CDR3 is 14 amino acids. CDR3 loop: CAWSVNRKNTEAFF. In DNA, the CDR3 is TGTGCCTGGAGTGTAAACAGAAAGAACACTGAAGCTTTCTTT.

This clone came up a few times. The J gene is TRBJ2-3, the V gene TRBV20-1; D is unclear. This CDR3 is 11 amino acids long. V lost 5 bases, J lost 2 bases, and 5 bases lay in between. Germline V gene data show CDR1 as DFQATT and CDR2 as SNEGSKA (reference sequence). The chain's CDR3 is CSAPTTDTQYF. CDR3 DNA sequence: TGCAGTGCTCCTACCACAGATACGCAGTATTTT.

This rearrangement joins TRBV18 to TRBJ2-7; TRBD2 might be the D (6 bases). Germline CDR1 is KGHSH and CDR2 is LQKENI. There are 13 residues in the CDR3. With 3 bases removed from V and 3 bases from J, the gap between germline ends came to 9 bases. The CDR3 coding sequence is TGTGCCAGCTCACCGGCCGGGAGCTACGAGCAGTACTTC. Its translation is CASSPAGSYEQYF.